The rows below give T cell receptor beta chains drawn from one sample of a study of CD4 and CD8 cells across lung adenocarcinoma regions. Each CDR3 protein is one row after TCRdb ran MiXCR on the PCR reads. This table holds fewer than 10,000 distinct CDR3 sequences, 46% found once. What was sequenced was CD4+ T cells from the margin of a lung tumor. The receptors derive from a female donor with lung adenocarcinoma. The CD4 and CD8 labels of this study may be unreliable. CDR3s include the opening cysteine and the closing phenylalanine or tryptophan. D genes are given only for firm matches. Clone size, where shown, is once, few, many, or a class for clones that have expanded.

d_gene: NA
j_gene: TRBJ2-1
abundance: many
v_gene: TRBV27
CDR3nt: TGTGCCAGCAGTCCCACTAATTACAATGAGCAGTTCTTC
CDR3aa: CASSPTNYNEQFF

d_gene: NA
j_gene: TRBJ2-7
abundance: NA
v_gene: TRBV6-1
CDR3nt: TGTGCCAGCAAACTATCGGACCGATACTACGAGCAGTACTTC
CDR3aa: CASKLSDRYYEQYF

d_gene: NA
j_gene: TRBJ2-4
abundance: NA
v_gene: TRBV6-1
CDR3nt: TGTGCCAGCAGTGAAAGGTTGGGCTTGTCGGGCAAAAACATTCAGTACTTC
CDR3aa: CASSERLGLSGKNIQYF

d_gene: NA
j_gene: TRBJ1-2
abundance: once
v_gene: TRBV15
CDR3nt: TGTGCCACCAGCAGGGACGCCTACTATGGCTACACCTTC
CDR3aa: CATSRDAYYGYTF

d_gene: TRBD2
j_gene: TRBJ2-3
abundance: NA
v_gene: TRBV25-1
CDR3nt: TGTGCCAGCAGTGAAGTCGGGGGGGGGAGGGGAACAGACACGCAGTATTTT
CDR3aa: CASSEVGGGRGTDTQYF

d_gene: NA
j_gene: TRBJ2-6
abundance: medium-sized
v_gene: TRBV6-1
CDR3nt: TGTGCCAGCAGTGAATTCAAGGGGTCTGGGGCCAACGTCCTGACTTTC
CDR3aa: CASSEFKGSGANVLTF

d_gene: TRBD1
j_gene: TRBJ1-1
abundance: medium-sized
v_gene: TRBV27
CDR3nt: TGTGCCAGCAGTTGGACAGGGGACACTGAAGCTTTCTTT
CDR3aa: CASSWTGDTEAFF

d_gene: NA
j_gene: TRBJ2-7
abundance: medium-sized
v_gene: TRBV6-1
CDR3nt: TGTGCCAGCATCCGAAAGGTTTCGGCCTACGAGCAGTACTTC
CDR3aa: CASIRKVSAYEQYF

d_gene: NA
j_gene: TRBJ2-3
abundance: medium-sized
v_gene: TRBV6-2/TRBV6-3
CDR3nt: TGTGCCAGCAGACCTACAGGGAAAACAGATACGCAGTATTTT
CDR3aa: CASRPTGKTDTQYF

d_gene: NA
j_gene: TRBJ2-5
abundance: NA
v_gene: TRBV7-2
CDR3nt: TGTGCCAGCAGCGCAACGGAGACCCAGAATTTC
CDR3aa: CASSATETQNF

d_gene: NA
j_gene: TRBJ2-3
abundance: NA
v_gene: TRBV6-1
CDR3nt: TGTGCCAGCGACCCCCAGGCGGTAGGCCCCGATACGCAGTTCTTT
CDR3aa: CASDPQAVGPDTQFF

d_gene: NA
j_gene: TRBJ2-1
abundance: few
v_gene: TRBV4-1
CDR3nt: TGCGCCAGCAGCCCAATTGACCCTCCCGAGCAGTTCTTC
CDR3aa: CASSPIDPPEQFF

d_gene: NA
j_gene: TRBJ2-3
abundance: medium-sized
v_gene: TRBV7-8
CDR3nt: TGTGCCAGCAGTGTGACGGGCCTTATCACAGATACGCAGTATTTT
CDR3aa: CASSVTGLITDTQYF

d_gene: NA
j_gene: TRBJ2-5
abundance: NA
v_gene: TRBV9
CDR3nt: TGTGCCAGCAGCGTGCTAGGGAAGGGGGAGACCCAGTACTTC
CDR3aa: CASSVLGKGETQYF

d_gene: TRBD2
j_gene: TRBJ2-1
abundance: NA
v_gene: TRBV9
CDR3nt: TGTGCCAGCAGACCTAGCGGGAGCACCTACAATGAGCAGTTCTTC
CDR3aa: CASRPSGSTYNEQFF

d_gene: TRBD2
j_gene: TRBJ2-3
abundance: NA
v_gene: TRBV10-1
CDR3nt: TGCGCCAGCAGTGAGTCCGACCTAGCGGGAGGATCAGATACGCAGTATTTT
CDR3aa: CASSESDLAGGSDTQYF

d_gene: NA
j_gene: TRBJ2-7
abundance: medium-sized
v_gene: TRBV6-1
CDR3nt: TGTGCCAGCAGCGGGAGTACCTACGAGCAGTACTTC
CDR3aa: CASSGSTYEQYF

d_gene: NA
j_gene: TRBJ2-1
abundance: NA
v_gene: TRBV9
CDR3nt: TGTGCCAGCAGCGTAGACGCCGTGGGAGGTGAGCAGTTCTTC
CDR3aa: CASSVDAVGGEQFF

d_gene: NA
j_gene: TRBJ2-7
abundance: NA
v_gene: TRBV27
CDR3nt: TGTGCCAGCAGTTCTGTGCTCGGCACAGAGACGCAGTACTTC
CDR3aa: CASSSVLGTETQYF

d_gene: TRBD2
j_gene: TRBJ2-1
abundance: few
v_gene: TRBV6-1
CDR3nt: TGTGCCAGCACCTTGACTAGCGGGATAGCTGAGCAGTTCTTC
CDR3aa: CASTLTSGIAEQFF

d_gene: NA
j_gene: TRBJ2-4
abundance: once
v_gene: TRBV6-1
CDR3nt: TGTGCCAGCAGAGAGGGGCTCAGAGCGAAAGACACGCAGTACTTC
CDR3aa: CASREGLRAKDTQYF

d_gene: NA
j_gene: TRBJ2-7
abundance: few
v_gene: TRBV10-1
CDR3nt: TGCGCCAGCAGCAGGGGCTACGAGCAGTACTTC
CDR3aa: CASSRGYEQYF

d_gene: NA
j_gene: TRBJ2-4
abundance: NA
v_gene: TRBV6-1
CDR3nt: TGTGCCAGCAGAATGGCAGGTGGCCAAAACATTCAGTACTTC
CDR3aa: CASRMAGGQNIQYF

d_gene: TRBD1
j_gene: TRBJ2-1
abundance: NA
v_gene: TRBV27
CDR3nt: TGTGCCAGCAGTTCAGCAGGGGGCTGGGGTGAGCAGTTCTTC
CDR3aa: CASSSAGGWGEQFF

d_gene: TRBD1
j_gene: TRBJ2-3
abundance: once
v_gene: TRBV6-1
CDR3nt: TGTGCCAGCACTGCCCCGGGACAGGACGCAGGGACCCAGTACTTT
CDR3aa: CASTAPGQDAGTQYF

d_gene: TRBD1
j_gene: TRBJ1-2
abundance: NA
v_gene: TRBV6-1
CDR3nt: TGTGCCAGCAGTGCGGGACAGGGTTTATCCTATGGCTACACCTTC
CDR3aa: CASSAGQGLSYGYTF

d_gene: NA
j_gene: TRBJ2-1
abundance: NA
v_gene: TRBV10-1
CDR3nt: TGCGCCAGCAGTGCTAGGCCTGACGTTGAGCAGTTCTTC
CDR3aa: CASSARPDVEQFF

d_gene: TRBD1
j_gene: TRBJ1-1
abundance: NA
v_gene: TRBV7-2
CDR3nt: TGTGCCAGCAGTTTGGACAGGGCCACTGAAGCTTTCTTT
CDR3aa: CASSLDRATEAFF

d_gene: NA
j_gene: TRBJ1-6
abundance: medium-sized
v_gene: TRBV6-5
CDR3nt: TGTGCCAGCAGTTACTCGTATCTGGCCCAGGGAGCTCCCCTCCACTTT
CDR3aa: CASSYSYLAQGAPLHF

d_gene: NA
j_gene: TRBJ2-1
abundance: NA
v_gene: TRBV10-1
CDR3nt: TGCGCCAGCAGTGAGGCGGCGGGATTTCTCAATGAGCAGTTCTTC
CDR3aa: CASSEAAGFLNEQFF